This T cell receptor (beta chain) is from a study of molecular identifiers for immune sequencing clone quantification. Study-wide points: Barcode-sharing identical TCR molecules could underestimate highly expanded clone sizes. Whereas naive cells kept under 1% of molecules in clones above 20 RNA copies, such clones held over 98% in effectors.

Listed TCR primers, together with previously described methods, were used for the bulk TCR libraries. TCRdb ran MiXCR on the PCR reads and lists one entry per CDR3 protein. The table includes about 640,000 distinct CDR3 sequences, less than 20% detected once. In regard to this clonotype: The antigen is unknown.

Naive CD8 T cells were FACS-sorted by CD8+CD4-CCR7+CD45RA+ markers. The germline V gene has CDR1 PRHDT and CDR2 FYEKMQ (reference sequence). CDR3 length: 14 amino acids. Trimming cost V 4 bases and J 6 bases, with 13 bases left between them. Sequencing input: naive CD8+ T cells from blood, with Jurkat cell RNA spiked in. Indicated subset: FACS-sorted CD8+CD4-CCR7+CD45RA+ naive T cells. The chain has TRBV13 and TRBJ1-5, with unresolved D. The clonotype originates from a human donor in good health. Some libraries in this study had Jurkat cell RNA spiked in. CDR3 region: CASSWGGPGQPQHF. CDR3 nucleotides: TGTGCCAGCAGCTGGGGTGGGCCCGGTCAGCCCCAGCATTTT. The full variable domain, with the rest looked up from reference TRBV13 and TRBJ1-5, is AAGVIQSPRHLIKEKRETATLKCYPIPRHDTVYWYQQGPGQDPQFLISFYEKMQSDKGSIPDRFSAQQFSDYHSELNMSSLELGDSALYFCASSWGGPGQPQHFGDGTRLSIL.